The subject of this entry is one T cell receptor (beta chain). The antigen is unknown. This sample is part of a study of siplizumab effects on memory and regulatory T cells. Whole-study findings and limits: Alloreactive sequences tracing back to unstimulated CD4+ memory cells were significantly reduced by siplizumab. The authors did not confirm suppressive function in proliferating Tregs from siplizumab cultures. Of the proliferating CD4+ or CD8+ clones, roughly 80-95% lacked a naive or memory phenotype that could be assigned.

Germline loops: CDR1 LNHDA, CDR2 SQIVND (reference sequence). V lost 3 bases and J lost 3, with 9 bases in between. The CDR3 sequence is 14 residues long. Sequencing was performed with immunoSEQ multiplex PCR; in TCRdb, only in-frame clones are kept and a portion is missing. The table lists roughly 100,000 clones, 93% of them singletons. Input material: Tregs sorted from blood. V is TRBV19 and J is TRBJ2-1; no reliable D call. The sequence came from a human donor in good health. The CDR3 here is CASSMPPLYNEQFF. The CDR3, as DNA: TGTGCCAGTAGTATGCCCCCCCTCTACAATGAGCAGTTCTTC.